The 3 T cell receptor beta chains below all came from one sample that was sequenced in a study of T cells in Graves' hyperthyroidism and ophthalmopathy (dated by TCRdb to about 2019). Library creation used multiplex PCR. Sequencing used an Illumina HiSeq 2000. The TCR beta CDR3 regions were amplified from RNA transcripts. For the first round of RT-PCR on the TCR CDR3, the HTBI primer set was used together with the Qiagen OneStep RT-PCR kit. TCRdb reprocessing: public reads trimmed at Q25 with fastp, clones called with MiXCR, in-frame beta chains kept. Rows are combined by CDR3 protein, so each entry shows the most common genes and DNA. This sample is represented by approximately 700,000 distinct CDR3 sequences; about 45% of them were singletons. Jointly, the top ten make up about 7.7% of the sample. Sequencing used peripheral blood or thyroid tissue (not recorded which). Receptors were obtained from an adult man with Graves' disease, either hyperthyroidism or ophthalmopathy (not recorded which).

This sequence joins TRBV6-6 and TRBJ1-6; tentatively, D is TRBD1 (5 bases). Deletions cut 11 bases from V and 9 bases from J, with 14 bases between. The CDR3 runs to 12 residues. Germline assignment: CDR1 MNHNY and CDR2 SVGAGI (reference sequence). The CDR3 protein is CAWSERGSPLHF. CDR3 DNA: TGTGCCTGGAGTGAAAGGGGTTCACCCCTCCACTTT.

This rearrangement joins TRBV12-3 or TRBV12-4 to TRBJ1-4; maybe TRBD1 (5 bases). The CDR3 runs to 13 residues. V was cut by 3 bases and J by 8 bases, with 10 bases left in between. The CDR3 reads CASSFRGVEKLFF. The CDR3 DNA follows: TGTGCCAGCAGTTTTCGAGGGGTAGAAAAACTGTTTTTT.

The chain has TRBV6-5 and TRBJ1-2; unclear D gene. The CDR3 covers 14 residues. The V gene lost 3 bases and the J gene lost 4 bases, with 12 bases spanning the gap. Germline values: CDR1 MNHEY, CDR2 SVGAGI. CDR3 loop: CASSYRALGYGYTF. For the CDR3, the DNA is TGTGCCAGCAGTTATAGGGCGCTCGGCTATGGCTACACCTTC.